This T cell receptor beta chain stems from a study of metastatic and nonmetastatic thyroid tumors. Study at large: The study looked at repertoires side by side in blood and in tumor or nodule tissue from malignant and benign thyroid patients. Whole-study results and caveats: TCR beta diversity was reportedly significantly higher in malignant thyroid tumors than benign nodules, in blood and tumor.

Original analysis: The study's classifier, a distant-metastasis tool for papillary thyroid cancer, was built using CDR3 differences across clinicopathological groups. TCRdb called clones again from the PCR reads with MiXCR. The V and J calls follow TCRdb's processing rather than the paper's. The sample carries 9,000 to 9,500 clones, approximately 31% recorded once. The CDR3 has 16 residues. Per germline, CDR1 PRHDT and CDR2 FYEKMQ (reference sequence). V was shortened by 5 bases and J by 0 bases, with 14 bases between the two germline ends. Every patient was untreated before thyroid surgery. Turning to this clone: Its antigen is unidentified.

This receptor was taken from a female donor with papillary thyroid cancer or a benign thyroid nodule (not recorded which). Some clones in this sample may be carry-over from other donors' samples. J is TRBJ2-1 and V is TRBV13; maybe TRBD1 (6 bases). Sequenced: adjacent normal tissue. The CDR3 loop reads CASSDPGEGSYNEQFF. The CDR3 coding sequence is TGTGCCAGCAGCGACCCAGGGGAAGGCTCCTACAATGAGCAGTTCTTC.